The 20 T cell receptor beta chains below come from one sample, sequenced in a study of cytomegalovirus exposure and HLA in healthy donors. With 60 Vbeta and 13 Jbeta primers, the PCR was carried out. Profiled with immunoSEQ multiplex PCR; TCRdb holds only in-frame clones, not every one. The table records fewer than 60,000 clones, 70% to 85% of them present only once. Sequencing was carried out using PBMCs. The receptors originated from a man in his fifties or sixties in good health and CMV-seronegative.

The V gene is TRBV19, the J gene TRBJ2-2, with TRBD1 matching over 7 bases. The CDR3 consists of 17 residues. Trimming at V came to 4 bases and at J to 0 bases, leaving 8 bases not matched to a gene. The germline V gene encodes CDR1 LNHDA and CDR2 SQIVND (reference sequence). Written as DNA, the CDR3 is TGTGCCAGTAGTAAACGACCTCAGGGGGCGAACACCGGGGAGCTGTTTTTT. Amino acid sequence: CASSKRPQGANTGELFF.

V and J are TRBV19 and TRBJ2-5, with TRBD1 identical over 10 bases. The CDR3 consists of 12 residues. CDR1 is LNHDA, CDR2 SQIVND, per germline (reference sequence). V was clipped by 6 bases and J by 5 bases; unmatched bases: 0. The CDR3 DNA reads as TGTGCCAGTAGGGACAGGGGGGAGACCCAGTACTTC. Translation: CASRDRGETQYF.

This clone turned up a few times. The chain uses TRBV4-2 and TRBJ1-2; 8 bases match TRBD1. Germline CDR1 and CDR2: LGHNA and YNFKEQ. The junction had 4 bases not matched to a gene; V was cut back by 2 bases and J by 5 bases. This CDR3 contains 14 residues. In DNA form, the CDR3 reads TGTGCCAGCAGCCAAACTACAGGGGGGTATGGCTACACCTTC. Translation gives CASSQTTGGYGYTF.

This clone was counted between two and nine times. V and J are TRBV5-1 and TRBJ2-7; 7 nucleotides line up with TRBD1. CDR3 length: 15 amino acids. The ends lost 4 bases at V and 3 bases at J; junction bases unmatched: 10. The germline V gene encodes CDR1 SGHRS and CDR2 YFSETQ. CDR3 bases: TGCGCCAGCAGCCTGAGTACAGGGGCGTTCTACGAGCAGTACTTC. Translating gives CASSLSTGAFYEQYF.

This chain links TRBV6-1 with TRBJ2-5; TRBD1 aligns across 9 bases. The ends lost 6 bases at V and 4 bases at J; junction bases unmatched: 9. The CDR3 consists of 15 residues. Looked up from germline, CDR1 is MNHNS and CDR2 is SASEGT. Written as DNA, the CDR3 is TGTGCCAGCAGAAAGGTAGACAGGGGGTTAGAGACCCAGTACTTC. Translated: CASRKVDRGLETQYF.

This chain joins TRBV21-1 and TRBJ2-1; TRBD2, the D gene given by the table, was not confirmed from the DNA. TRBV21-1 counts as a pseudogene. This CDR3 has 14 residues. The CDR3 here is CASSKEGLDSEQFF. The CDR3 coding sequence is TGTGCCAGCAGCAAAGAGGGACTAGATAGTGAGCAGTTCTTC.

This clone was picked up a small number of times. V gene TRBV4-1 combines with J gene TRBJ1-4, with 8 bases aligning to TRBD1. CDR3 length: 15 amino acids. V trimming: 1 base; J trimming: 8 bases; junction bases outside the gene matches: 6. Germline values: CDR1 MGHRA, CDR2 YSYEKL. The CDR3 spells CASSQGQGAREKLFF. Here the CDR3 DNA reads TGCGCCAGCAGCCAAGGTCAGGGGGCGAGGGAAAAACTGTTTTTT.

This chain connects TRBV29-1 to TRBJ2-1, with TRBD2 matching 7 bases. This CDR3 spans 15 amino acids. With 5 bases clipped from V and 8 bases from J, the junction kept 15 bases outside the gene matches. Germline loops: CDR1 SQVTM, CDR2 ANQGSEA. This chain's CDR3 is CSVSPPWGGGDEQFF. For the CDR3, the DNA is TGCAGCGTTTCTCCACCTTGGGGGGGTGGGGATGAGCAGTTCTTC.

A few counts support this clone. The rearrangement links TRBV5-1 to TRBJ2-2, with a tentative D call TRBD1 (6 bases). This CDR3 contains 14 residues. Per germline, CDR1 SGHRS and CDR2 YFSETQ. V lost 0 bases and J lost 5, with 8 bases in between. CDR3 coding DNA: TGCGCCAGCAGCTTGGACAGGGCGACCGGGGAGCTGTTTTTT. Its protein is CASSLDRATGELFF. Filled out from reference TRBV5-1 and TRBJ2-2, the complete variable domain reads KAGVTQTPRYLIKTRGQQVTLSCSPISGHRSVSWYQQTPGQGLQFLFEYFSETQRNKGNFPGRFSGRQFSNSRSEMNVSTLELGDSALYLCASSLDRATGELFFGEGSRLTVL.

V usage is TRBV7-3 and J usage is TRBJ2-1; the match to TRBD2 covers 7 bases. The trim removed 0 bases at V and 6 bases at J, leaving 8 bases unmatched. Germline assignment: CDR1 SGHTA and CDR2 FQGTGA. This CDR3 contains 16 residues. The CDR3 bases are TGTGCCAGCAGCTTAACGCCGGGGGGTTTGGGCAATGAGCAGTTCTTC. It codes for CASSLTPGGLGNEQFF.

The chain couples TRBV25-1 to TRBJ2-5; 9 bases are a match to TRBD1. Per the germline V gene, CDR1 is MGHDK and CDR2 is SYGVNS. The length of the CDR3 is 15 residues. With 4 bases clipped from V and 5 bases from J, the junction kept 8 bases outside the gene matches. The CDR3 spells CASSAHRGRRETQYF. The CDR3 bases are TGTGCCAGCAGTGCCCACAGGGGGCGCCGGGAGACCCAGTACTTC.

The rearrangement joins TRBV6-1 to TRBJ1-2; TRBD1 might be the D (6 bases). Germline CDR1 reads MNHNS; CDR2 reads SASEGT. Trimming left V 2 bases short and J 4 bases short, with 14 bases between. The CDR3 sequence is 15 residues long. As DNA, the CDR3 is TGTGCCAGCAGTGAACTATCCGGACAGTCCTATGGCTACACCTTC. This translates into CASSELSGQSYGYTF.

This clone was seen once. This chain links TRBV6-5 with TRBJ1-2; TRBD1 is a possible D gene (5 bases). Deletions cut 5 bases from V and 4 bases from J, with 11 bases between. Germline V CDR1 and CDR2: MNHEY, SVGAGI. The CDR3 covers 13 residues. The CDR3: CASSQTAGYGYTF. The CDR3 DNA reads TGTGCCAGCAGTCAGACAGCGGGCTATGGCTACACCTTC.

CDR3 DNA: TGTGCCAGCAGTTACGACCGAGACAGCGGGGAGCTGTTTTTT. It specifies CASSYDRDSGELFF. This chain uses TRBV6-6 with TRBJ2-2; D may be TRBD1 (5 bases). V was clipped by 2 bases and J by 7 bases, with 11 bases between them. The germline gives CDR1 MNHNY, CDR2 SVGAGI (reference sequence). CDR3 size: 14 residues.

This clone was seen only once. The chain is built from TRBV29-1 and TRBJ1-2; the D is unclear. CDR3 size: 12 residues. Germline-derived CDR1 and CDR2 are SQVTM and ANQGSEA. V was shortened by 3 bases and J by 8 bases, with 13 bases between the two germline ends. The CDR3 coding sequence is TGCAGCGTTGATCCCAGCGTGAGCGGCTACACCTTC. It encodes CSVDPSVSGYTF. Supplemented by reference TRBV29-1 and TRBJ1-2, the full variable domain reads SAVISQKPSRDICQRGTSLTIQCQVDSQVTMMFWYRQQPGQSLTLIATANQGSEATYESGFVIDKFPISRPNLTFSTLTVSNMSPEDSSIYLCSVDPSVSGYTFGSGTRLTVV.

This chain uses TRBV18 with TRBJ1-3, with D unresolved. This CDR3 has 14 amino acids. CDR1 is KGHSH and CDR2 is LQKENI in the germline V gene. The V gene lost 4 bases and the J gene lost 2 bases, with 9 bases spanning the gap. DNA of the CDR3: TGTGCCAGCTCACTTGAGGTTGCTGGAAACACCATATATTTT. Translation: CASSLEVAGNTIYF.

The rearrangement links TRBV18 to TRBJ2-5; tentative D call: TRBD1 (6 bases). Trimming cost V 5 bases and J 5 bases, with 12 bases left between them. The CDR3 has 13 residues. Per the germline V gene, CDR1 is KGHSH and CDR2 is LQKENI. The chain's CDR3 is CASSLQGEETQYF. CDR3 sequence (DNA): TGTGCCAGCTCATTACAGGGCGAGGAGACCCAGTACTTC.

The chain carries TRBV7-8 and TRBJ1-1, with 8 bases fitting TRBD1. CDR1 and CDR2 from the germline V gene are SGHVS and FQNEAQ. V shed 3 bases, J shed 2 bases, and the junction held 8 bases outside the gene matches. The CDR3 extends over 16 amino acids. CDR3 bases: TGTGCCAGCAGCTTTCTACAGGGGGATTTAAACACTGAAGCTTTCTTT. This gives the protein CASSFLQGDLNTEAFF.

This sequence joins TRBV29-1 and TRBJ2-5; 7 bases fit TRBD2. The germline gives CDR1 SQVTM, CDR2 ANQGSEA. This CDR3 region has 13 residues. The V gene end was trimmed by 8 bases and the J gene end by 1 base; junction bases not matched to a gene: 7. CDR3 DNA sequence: TGCAGCCTAATAGCGGGCCCCCAAGAGACCCAGTACTTC. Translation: CSLIAGPQETQYF. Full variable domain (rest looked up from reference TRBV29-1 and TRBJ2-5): SAVISQKPSRDICQRGTSLTIQCQVDSQVTMMFWYRQQPGQSLTLIATANQGSEATYESGFVIDKFPISRPNLTFSTLTVSNMSPEDSSIYLCSLIAGPQETQYFGPGTRLLVL.

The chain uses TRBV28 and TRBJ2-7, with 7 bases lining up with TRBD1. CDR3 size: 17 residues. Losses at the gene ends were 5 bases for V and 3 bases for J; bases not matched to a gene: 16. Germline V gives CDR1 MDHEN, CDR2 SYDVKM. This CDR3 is CASSRRALGTEDYEQYF. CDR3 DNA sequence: TGTGCCAGCAGTCGCCGCGCCCTTGGGACAGAGGACTACGAGCAGTACTTC. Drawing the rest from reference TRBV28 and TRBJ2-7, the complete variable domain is DVKVTQSSRYLVKRTGEKVFLECVQDMDHENMFWYRQDPGLGLRLIYFSYDVKMKEKGDIPEGYSVSREKKERFSLILESASTNQTSMYLCASSRRALGTEDYEQYFGPGTRLTVT.